The next 2 T cell receptor beta chains were all read from a single sample in a study of T cell responses to AZD1222 COVID-19 vaccine. Assay: immunoSEQ multiplex PCR; the TCRdb copy retains only in-frame clones and omits some. The data show approximately 180,000 clones, with approximately 92% seen just once and 10% held by the top ten. The material was peripheral blood, obtained on day 0 of AZD1222 vaccination. These receptors originate from an adult in good health.

This clone appeared once. The chain uses TRBV6-5 and TRBJ1-5, with TRBD1 as a possible D gene (5 bases). This CDR3 spans 14 amino acids. Germline CDR1 and CDR2: MNHEY and SVGAGI. Trimming shortened V by 5 bases and J by 7 bases, and 15 bases separated the two germline ends. The CDR3, as DNA: TGTGCCAGCAGTCCACGGGGCTCGGGGCAGCCCCAGCATTTT. The encoded protein is CASSPRGSGQPQHF.

The rearrangement links TRBV5-8 to TRBJ1-1; 11 nucleotides agree with TRBD1. This CDR3 region has 14 residues. CDR1 is SGHTS and CDR2 is YDEGEE in the germline V gene. With V trimmed by 4 bases and J by 6 bases, 5 bases remained unmatched. The CDR3 is CASSRGQGESEAFF. CDR3 coding DNA: TGTGCCAGCAGCCGGGGACAGGGGGAATCTGAAGCTTTCTTT.